What follows describes a single T cell receptor beta chain. The data were obtained in a study of blood T cell repertoires in COVID-19. Overall study: Sample material is recorded as cDNA or gDNA derived from T cells, B-cell-depleted T cells, or PBMCs.

Adults between roughly 18 and 90 years of age took part from more than 20 US areas. Assay used: immunoSEQ multiplex PCR; TCRdb lists only in-frame clones, some missing. Here the sample spans a few hundred thousand clones, around nine tenths being singletons. The CDR3 loop spans 15 amino acids. Trimming shortened V by 2 bases and J by 4 bases, and 14 bases separated the two germline ends. Germline assignment: CDR1 MDHEN and CDR2 SYDVKM. This sequence originates from a woman aged 30 to 39 who had recovered from COVID-19. The sequenced sample consisted of PBMCs or T cells enriched from blood (not recorded which). This chain uses TRBV28 with TRBJ1-2; D may be TRBD1 (5 bases). CDR3: CASSLPSDSGYGYTF. The CDR3 nucleotides are TGTGCCAGCAGTTTACCCAGCGACAGTGGCTATGGCTACACCTTC.